The text below deals with one T cell receptor beta chain. V lost 6 bases and J lost 3; bases outside the gene matches: 4. The CDR3 length is 14 residues. Germline V gene sequence: CDR1 LNHDA, CDR2 SQIVND (reference sequence). This entry comes from a study of cytomegalovirus exposure and HLA in healthy donors. 13 Jbeta primers and 60 Vbeta primers were used for the PCR. The protocol was immunoSEQ multiplex PCR, while the TCRdb copy is restricted to in-frame clones and leaves out a portion. The table has about 130,000 clones, roughly 8.3% seen once. This sequence was found in a man in his forties in good health and CMV-seronegative. The rearrangement links TRBV19 to TRBJ1-2; 10 bases map to TRBD1. Material for sequencing was PBMCs. The DNA for the CDR3 is TGTGCCAGTAGCGACAGGGGGCAACACTATGGCTACACCTTC. Protein product: CASSDRGQHYGYTF.